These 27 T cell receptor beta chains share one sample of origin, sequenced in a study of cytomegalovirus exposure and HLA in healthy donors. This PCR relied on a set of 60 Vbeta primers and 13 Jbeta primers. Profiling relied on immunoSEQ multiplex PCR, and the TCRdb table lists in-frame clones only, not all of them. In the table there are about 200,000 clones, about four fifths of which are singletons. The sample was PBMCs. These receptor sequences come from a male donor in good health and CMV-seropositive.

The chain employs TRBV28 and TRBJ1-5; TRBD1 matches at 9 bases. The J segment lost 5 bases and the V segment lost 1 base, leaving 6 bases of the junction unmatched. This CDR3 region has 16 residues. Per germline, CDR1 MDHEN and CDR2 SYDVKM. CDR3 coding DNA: TGTGCCAGCAGTTTATCGGGCACAGGGGGCTATCAGCCCCAGCATTTT. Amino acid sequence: CASSLSGTGGYQPQHF.

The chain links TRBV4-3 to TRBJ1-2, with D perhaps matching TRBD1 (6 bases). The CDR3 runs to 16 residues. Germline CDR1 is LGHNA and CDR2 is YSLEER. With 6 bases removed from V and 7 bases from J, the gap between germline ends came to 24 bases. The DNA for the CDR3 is TGCGCCAGCAGTTACCACCAGGGGCAAGTCAGTCTTGGCTACACCTTC. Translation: CASSYHQGQVSLGYTF.

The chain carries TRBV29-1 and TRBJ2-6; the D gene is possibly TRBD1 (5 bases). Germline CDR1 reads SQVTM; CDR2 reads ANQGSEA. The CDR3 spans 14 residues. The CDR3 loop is CIEIRVAGANVLTF. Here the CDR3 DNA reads TGCATCGAAATCAGGGTGGCCGGGGCCAACGTCCTGACTTTC.

CDR3 residues: CASSFLWSGGARDTQYF. The CDR3 region has the DNA TGTGCCAGCAGCTTCCTGTGGAGCGGGGGGGCCCGGGATACGCAGTATTTT. The chain recombines TRBV7-2 with TRBJ2-3, with TRBD2 identical over 10 bases. The germline gives CDR1 SGHTA, CDR2 FQGNSA. Unmatched junction bases numbered 12, after V lost 3 bases and J lost 6 bases. The length of the CDR3 is 17 residues.

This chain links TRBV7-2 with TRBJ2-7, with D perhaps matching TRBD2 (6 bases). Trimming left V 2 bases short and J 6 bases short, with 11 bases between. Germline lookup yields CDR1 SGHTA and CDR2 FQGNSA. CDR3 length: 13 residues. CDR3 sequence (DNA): TGTGCCAGCAGCTTACGGGAGAGGGGCGAGCAGTACTTC. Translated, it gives CASSLRERGEQYF.

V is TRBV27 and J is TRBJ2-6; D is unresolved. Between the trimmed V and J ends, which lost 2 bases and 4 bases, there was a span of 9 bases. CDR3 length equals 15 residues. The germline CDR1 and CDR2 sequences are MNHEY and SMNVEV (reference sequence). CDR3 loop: CASSLDSRGANVLTF. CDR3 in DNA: TGTGCCAGCAGTTTAGATTCGCGGGGGGCCAACGTCCTGACTTTC. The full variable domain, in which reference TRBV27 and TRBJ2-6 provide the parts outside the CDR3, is EAQVTQNPRYLITVTGKKLTVTCSQNMNHEYMSWYRQDPGLGLRQIYYSMNVEVTDKGDVPEGYKVSRKEKRNFPLILESPSPNQTSLYFCASSLDSRGANVLTFGAGSRLTVL.

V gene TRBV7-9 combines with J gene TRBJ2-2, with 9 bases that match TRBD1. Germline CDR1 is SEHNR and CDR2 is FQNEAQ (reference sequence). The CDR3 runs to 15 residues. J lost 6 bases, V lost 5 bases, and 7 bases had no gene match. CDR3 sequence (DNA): TGTGCCAGCAGCCTAGTACAGGGGGCCGCCGGGGAGCTGTTTTTT. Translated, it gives CASSLVQGAAGELFF.

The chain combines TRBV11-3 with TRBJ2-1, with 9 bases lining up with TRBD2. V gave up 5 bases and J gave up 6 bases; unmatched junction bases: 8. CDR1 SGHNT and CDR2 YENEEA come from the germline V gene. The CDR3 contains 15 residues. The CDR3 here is CASSLGGAGGNEQFF. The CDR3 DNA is TGTGCCAGCAGCCTCGGGGGAGCGGGGGGCAATGAGCAGTTCTTC.

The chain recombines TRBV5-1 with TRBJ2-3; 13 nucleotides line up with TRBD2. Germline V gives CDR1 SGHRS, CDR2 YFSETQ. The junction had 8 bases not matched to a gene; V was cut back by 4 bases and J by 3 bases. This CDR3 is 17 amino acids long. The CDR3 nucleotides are TGCGCCAGCAGCATCGGACTAGCGGGAGATGGGACAGATACGCAGTATTTT. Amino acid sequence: CASSIGLAGDGTDTQYF. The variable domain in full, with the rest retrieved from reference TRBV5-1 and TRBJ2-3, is KAGVTQTPRYLIKTRGQQVTLSCSPISGHRSVSWYQQTPGQGLQFLFEYFSETQRNKGNFPGRFSGRQFSNSRSEMNVSTLELGDSALYLCASSIGLAGDGTDTQYFGPGTRLTVL.

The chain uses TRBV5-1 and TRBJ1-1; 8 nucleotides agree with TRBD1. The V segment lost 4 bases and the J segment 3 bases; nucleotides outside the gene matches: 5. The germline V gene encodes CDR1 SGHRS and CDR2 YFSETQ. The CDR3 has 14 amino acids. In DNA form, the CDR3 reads TGCGCCAGCAGCCAGAGGACAGGGCACACTGAAGCTTTCTTT. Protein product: CASSQRTGHTEAFF.

In nucleotides, the CDR3 is TGTGCCAGCAGTTACCGAGGTAGCCGTGATGGCTACACCTTC. It yields the protein CASSYRGSRDGYTF. The chain carries TRBV6-5 and TRBJ1-2; D gene unclear. Looked up from germline, CDR1 is MNHEY and CDR2 is SVGAGI. V was clipped by 2 bases and J by 6 bases, with 13 bases between them. The CDR3 has 14 residues.

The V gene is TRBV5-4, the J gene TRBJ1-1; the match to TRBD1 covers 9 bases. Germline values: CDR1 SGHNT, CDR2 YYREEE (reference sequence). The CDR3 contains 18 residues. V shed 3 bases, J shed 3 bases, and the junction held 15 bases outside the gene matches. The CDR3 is CASSSLPTITGGYTEAFF. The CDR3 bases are TGTGCCAGCAGCTCACTACCAACTATTACAGGGGGCTACACTGAAGCTTTCTTT.

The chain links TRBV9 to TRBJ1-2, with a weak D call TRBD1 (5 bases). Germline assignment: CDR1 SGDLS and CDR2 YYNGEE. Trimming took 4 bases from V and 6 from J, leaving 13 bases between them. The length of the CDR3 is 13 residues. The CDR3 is CASSSGGLHGYTF. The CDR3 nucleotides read TGTGCCAGCAGCTCCGGGGGTCTCCATGGCTACACCTTC.

As DNA, the CDR3 is TGTGCCAGTAGTATCTGGACAGGAGGCAATCAGCCCCAGCATTTT. It yields the protein CASSIWTGGNQPQHF. V is TRBV19 and J is TRBJ1-5, with 7 bases fitting TRBD1. CDR1 and CDR2 (germline): LNHDA, SQIVND (reference sequence). The CDR3 extends over 15 amino acids. Germline trimming cut 3 bases from V and 2 bases from J; bases unmatched to any gene: 4.

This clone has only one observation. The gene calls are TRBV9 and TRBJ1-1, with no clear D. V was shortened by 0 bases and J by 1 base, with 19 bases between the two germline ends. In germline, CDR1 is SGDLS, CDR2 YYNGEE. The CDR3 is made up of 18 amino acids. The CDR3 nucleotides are TGTGCCAGCAGCGTAGACGAGGGCGGGGTAGATAGGAACACTGAAGCTTTCTTT. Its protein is CASSVDEGGVDRNTEAFF.

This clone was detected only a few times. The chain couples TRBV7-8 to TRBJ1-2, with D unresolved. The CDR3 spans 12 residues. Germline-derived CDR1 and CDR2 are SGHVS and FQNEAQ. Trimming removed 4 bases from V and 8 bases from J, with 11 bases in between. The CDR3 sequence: CASSSTVTGYTF. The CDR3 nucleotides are TGTGCCAGCAGCTCTACCGTAACGGGCTACACCTTC.

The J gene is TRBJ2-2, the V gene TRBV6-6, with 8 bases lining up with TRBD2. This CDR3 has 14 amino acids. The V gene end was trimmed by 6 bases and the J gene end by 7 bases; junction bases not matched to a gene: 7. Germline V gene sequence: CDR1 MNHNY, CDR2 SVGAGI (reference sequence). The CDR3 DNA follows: TGTGCCAGCAGCCCGGGACTAGTGGGCGGGGAGCTGTTTTTT. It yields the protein CASSPGLVGGELFF.

CDR3 sequence reads: CASRDRLSNQGDTIYF. The CDR3 nucleotides read TGTGCCAGCAGGGACAGGCTATCTAACCAAGGGGACACCATATATTTT. The rearrangement joins TRBV2 to TRBJ1-3; 7 positions agree with TRBD1. This CDR3 spans 16 amino acids. Unmatched junction bases numbered 16, after V lost 6 bases and J lost 8 bases. CDR1 and CDR2 from the germline V gene are SNHLY and FYNNEI.

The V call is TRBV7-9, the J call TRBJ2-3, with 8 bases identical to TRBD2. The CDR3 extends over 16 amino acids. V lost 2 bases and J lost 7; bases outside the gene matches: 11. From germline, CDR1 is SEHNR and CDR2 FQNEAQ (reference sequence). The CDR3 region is CASSLHTTGGDNTQYF. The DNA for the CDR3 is TGTGCCAGCAGCTTACACACTACCGGGGGGGATAATACGCAGTATTTT.

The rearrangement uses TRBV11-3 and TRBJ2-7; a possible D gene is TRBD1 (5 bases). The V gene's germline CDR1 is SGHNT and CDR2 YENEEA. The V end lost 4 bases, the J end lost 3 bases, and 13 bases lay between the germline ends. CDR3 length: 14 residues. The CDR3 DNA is TGTGCCAGCAGCTCAGGGAAGGGTCTCTACGAGCAGTACTTC. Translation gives CASSSGKGLYEQYF.

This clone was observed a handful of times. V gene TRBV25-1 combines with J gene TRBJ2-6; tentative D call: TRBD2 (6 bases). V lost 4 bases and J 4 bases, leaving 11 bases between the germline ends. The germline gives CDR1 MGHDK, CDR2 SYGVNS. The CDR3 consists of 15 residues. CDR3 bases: TGTGCCAGCAGTGGGCCGGCGGGAGGGGCCAACGTCCTGACTTTC. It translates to CASSGPAGGANVLTF.

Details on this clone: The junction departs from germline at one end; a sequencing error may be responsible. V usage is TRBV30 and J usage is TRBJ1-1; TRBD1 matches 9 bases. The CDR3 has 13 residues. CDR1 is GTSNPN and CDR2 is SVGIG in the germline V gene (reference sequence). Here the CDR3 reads CAWRGTGNSEAFF. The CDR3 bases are TGTGCCTGGAGGGGGACAGGGAACAGTGAAGCTTTCTTT.

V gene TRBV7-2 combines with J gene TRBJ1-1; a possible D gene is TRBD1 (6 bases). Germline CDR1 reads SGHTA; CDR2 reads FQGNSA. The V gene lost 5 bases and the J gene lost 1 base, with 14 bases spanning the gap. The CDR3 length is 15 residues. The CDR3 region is CASSPRWTANTEAFF. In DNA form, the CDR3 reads TGTGCCAGCAGCCCTCGATGGACAGCGAACACTGAAGCTTTCTTT.

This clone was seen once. CDR3 protein: CASSVESTKSTTGELFF. As DNA, the CDR3 is TGTGCCAGCAGCGTAGAGTCGACAAAGAGTACTACCGGGGAGCTGTTTTTT. The chain uses TRBV9 and TRBJ2-2; D remains ambiguous. Germline V gene sequence: CDR1 SGDLS, CDR2 YYNGEE. This CDR3 has 17 residues. V lost 0 bases and J 5 bases, leaving 17 bases between the germline ends.

The CDR3 region is CASSLGYRGNYGYTF. In nucleotides, the CDR3 is TGTGCCAGCAGCTTAGGGTACAGGGGTAACTATGGCTACACCTTC. This sequence joins TRBV11-2 and TRBJ1-2; the match to TRBD1 covers 7 bases. The CDR3 loop spans 15 amino acids. Trimming removed 1 base from V and 1 base from J; junction bases left unmatched: 3. In germline, CDR1 is SGHAT, CDR2 FQNNGV.

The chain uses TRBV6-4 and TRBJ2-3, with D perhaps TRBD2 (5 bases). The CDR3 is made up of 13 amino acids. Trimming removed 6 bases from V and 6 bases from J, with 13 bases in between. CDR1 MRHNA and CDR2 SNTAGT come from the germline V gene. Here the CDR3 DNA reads TGTGCCAGCAGGGAGTACCCGGGGGATACGCAGTATTTT. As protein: CASREYPGDTQYF.

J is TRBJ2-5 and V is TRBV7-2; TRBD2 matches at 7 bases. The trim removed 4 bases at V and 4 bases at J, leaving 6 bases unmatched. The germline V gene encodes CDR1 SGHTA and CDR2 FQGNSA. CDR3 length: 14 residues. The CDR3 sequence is CASSSGGLGETQYF. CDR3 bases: TGTGCCAGCAGCTCAGGAGGACTAGGAGAGACCCAGTACTTC.